This TCR beta chain was recovered during a study of cytomegalovirus exposure and HLA in healthy donors. Study-level background: Researchers found that more than 70% of 398 genotyped donors fell within the Caucasian-associated ancestry cluster.

Findings and limits, study-wide: In a later analysis, a missense DCLRE1C variant was linked to TCR beta V- and J-gene trimming. Later analysis identified some 16,000 TCR beta sequences associated with HLA alleles, using a false discovery rate threshold of 0.05. A later analysis found TCR association rates differed by HLA locus, highest for DRB1 and lowest for HLA-C.

On this clone itself: Its antigen is not known.

The V and J ends lost 2 bases and 0 bases, in that order; junction bases with no gene match: 3. Germline CDR1 is GTSNPN and CDR2 is SVGIG (reference sequence). The CDR3 is 15 amino acids. PCR amplification relied on 60 Vbeta primers (plus 13 Jbeta primers). Measured with immunoSEQ multiplex PCR; TCRdb has only the in-frame clones, and not every one. The sample lists 100,000 to 120,000 clones; approximately 69% were seen once. Sequenced material: PBMCs. This clonotype was sampled from a man aged 25-45 years in good health and CMV-seronegative. The gene calls are TRBV30 and TRBJ1-5; 8 bases are shared with TRBD1. The CDR3 reads CAWSTGTGSNQPQHF. The CDR3 DNA is TGTGCCTGGAGTACCGGGACAGGTAGCAATCAGCCCCAGCATTTT. The full variable domain, in which reference TRBV30 and TRBJ1-5 provide the parts outside the CDR3, is SQTIHQWPATLVQPVGSPLSLECTVEGTSNPNLYWYRQAAGRGLQLLFYSVGIGQISSEVPQNLSASRPQDRQFILSSKKLLLSDSGFYLCAWSTGTGSNQPQHFGDGTRLSIL.